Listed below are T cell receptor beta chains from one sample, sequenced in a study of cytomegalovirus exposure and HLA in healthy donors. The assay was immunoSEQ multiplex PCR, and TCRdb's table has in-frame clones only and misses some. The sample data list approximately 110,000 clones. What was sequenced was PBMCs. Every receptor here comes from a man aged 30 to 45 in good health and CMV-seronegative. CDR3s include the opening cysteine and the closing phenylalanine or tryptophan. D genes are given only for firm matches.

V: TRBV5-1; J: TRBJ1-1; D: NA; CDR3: CASSPGGHRANTEAFF; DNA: TGCGCCAGCAGCCCGGGAGGGCACAGGGCGAACACTGAAGCTTTCTTT
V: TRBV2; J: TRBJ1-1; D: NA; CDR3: CASSELEPGHSEAFF; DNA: TGTGCCAGCAGTGAACTAGAGCCGGGACATTCTGAAGCTTTCTTT
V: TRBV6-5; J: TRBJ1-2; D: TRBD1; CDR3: CASSPGQGRLNTF; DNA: TGTGCCAGCAGTCCGGGACAGGGGCGATTGAACACCTTC
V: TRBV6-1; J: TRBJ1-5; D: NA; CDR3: CASSEMVGHHQPQHF; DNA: TGTGCCAGCAGTGAAATGGTCGGACACCATCAGCCCCAGCATTTT
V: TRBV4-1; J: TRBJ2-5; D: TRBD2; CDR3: CASSQDLEAGVGETQYF; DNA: TGCGCCAGCAGCCAAGATTTAGAAGCGGGAGTTGGGGAGACCCAGTACTTC
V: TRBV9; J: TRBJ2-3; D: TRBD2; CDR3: CASSDPRLAGTTDTQYF; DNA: TGTGCCAGCAGCGACCCCCGATTAGCGGGGACCACAGATACGCAGTATTTT
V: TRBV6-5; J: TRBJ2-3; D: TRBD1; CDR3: CASSYSNKGQRDF; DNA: TGTGCCAGCAGTTACTCGAATAAGGGACAGAGGGATTTT
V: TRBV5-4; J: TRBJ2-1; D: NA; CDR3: CASSPTTRNSYNEQFF; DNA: TGTGCCAGCAGCCCAACTACCCGGAACTCCTACAATGAGCAGTTCTTC
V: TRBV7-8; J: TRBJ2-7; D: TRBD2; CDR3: CASSLGIVAGPYEQYF; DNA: TGTGCCAGCAGCTTAGGTATAGTAGCGGGGCCCTACGAGCAGTACTTC
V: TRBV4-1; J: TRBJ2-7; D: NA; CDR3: CASSQTGLTYEQYF; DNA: TGCGCCAGCAGCCAAACGGGACTCACTTACGAGCAGTACTTC
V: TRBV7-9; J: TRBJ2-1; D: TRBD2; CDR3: CASRTSGDYNEQFF; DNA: TGTGCCAGCAGAACTAGCGGGGATTACAATGAGCAGTTCTTC
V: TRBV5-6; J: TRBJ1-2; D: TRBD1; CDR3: CASSSPHRGRYYGYTF; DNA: TGTGCCAGCAGCTCTCCCCACAGGGGCCGGTACTATGGCTACACCTTC
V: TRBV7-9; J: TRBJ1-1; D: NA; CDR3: CASHAVLTEAFF; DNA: TGTGCCAGCCACGCAGTCCTCACTGAAGCTTTCTTT
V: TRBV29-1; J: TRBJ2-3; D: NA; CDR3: CSVEGTAGDGTDTQYF; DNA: TGCAGCGTTGAGGGGACAGCGGGAGACGGCACAGATACGCAGTATTTT
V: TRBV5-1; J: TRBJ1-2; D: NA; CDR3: CASSRWEGIAYGYTF; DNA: TGCGCCAGCAGCCGTTGGGAGGGGATTGCCTATGGCTACACCTTC
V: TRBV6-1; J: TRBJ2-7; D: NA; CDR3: CASSEALQGRIRYEQYF; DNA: TGTGCCAGCAGTGAAGCTCTCCAGGGAAGAATACGCTACGAGCAGTACTTC
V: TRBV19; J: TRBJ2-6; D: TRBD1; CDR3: CASTYGGQGSSGANVLTF; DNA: TGTGCCAGTACCTATGGCGGACAGGGCAGCTCTGGGGCCAACGTCCTGACTTTC
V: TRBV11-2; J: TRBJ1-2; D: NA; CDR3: CASSFQGPDYGYTF; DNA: TGTGCCAGCAGCTTTCAGGGGCCGGACTATGGCTACACCTTC
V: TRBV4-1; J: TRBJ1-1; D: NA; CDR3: CASSQVFKGGTEAFF; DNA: TGCGCCAGCAGCCAAGTTTTCAAAGGAGGGACTGAAGCTTTCTTT
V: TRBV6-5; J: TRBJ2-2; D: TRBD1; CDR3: CASSRTGGLGELFF; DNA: TGTGCCAGCAGCAGGACAGGGGGACTCGGGGAGCTGTTTTTT
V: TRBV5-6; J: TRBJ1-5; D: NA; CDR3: CASSWGGRGGQPQHF; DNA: TGTGCCAGCAGCTGGGGGGGTCGGGGAGGCCAGCCCCAGCATTTT
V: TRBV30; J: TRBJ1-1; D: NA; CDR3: CAWSNTEGEAFF; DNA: TGTGCCTGGAGTAATACGGAGGGTGAAGCTTTCTTT
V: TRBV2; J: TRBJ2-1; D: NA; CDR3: CASNGVNEQFF; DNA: TGTGCCAGTAACGGAGTCAATGAGCAGTTCTTC
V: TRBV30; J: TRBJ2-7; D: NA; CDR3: CAWSVSRFEQYF; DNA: TGTGCCTGGAGTGTGTCCAGGTTCGAGCAGTACTTC
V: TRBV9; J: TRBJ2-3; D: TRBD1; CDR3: CASSLRQGVGGRTDTQYF; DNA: TGTGCCAGCAGCCTCCGACAGGGGGTGGGGGGACGGACAGATACGCAGTATTTT
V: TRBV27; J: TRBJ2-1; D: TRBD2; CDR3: CASSPTGTSFSYNEQFF; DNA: TGTGCCAGCAGTCCCACCGGGACTAGTTTCTCCTACAATGAGCAGTTCTTC
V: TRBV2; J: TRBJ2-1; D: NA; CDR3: CASSEARISNEQFF; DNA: TGTGCCAGCAGTGAAGCGCGGATAAGTAATGAGCAGTTCTTC
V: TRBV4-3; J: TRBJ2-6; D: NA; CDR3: CASSQDRVSGANVLTF; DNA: TGCGCCAGCAGCCAAGATCGGGTCTCTGGGGCCAACGTCCTGACTTTC
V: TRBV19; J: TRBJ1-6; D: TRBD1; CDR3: CASSETGTGNSPLHF; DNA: TGTGCCAGTAGTGAAACCGGGACAGGGAATTCACCCCTCCACTTT
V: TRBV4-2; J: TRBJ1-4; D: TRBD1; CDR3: CASSPPTGGATNEKLFF; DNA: TGTGCCAGTAGCCCCCCGACAGGGGGCGCAACTAATGAAAAACTGTTTTTT
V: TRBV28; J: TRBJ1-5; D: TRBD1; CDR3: CASRGGTGGQPQHF; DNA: TGTGCCAGCAGGGGAGGGACAGGGGGTCAGCCCCAGCATTTT
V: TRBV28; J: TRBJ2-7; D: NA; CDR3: CASRSYYEQYF; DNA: TGTGCCAGCAGGTCCTATTACGAGCAGTACTTC
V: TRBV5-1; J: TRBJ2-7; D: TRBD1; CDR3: CASSLDRGPEQYF; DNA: TGCGCCAGCAGCTTGGACAGGGGGCCCGAGCAGTACTTC
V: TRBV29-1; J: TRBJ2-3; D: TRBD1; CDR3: CSVPTRQGTDTQYF; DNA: TGCAGCGTACCTACTAGACAGGGGACCGATACGCAGTATTTT
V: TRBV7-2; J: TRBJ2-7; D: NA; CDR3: CASSIQGGPYEQYF; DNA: TGTGCCAGCAGCATACAGGGAGGGCCCTACGAGCAGTACTTC
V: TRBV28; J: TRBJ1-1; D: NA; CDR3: CAGGPRTEAFF; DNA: TGTGCCGGAGGACCCCGCACTGAAGCTTTCTTT
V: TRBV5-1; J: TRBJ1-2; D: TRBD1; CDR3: CASSLQGTDFYGYTF; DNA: TGCGCCAGCAGCTTGCAAGGGACAGATTTCTATGGCTACACCTTC
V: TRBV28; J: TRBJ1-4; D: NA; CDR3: CASSSFGQMGRGTTNEKLFF; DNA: TGTGCCAGCAGTTCGTTCGGACAAATGGGAAGGGGGACCACTAATGAAAAACTGTTTTTT
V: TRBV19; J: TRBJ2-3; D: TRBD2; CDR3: CASSRTGRQDTQYF; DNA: TGTGCCAGTAGTAGAACCGGGAGGCAAGATACGCAGTATTTT
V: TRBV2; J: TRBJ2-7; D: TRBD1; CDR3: CASSLGQSTYEQYF; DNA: TGTGCCAGCAGTCTGGGACAGAGTACCTACGAGCAGTACTTC
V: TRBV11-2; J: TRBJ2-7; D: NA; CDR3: CASSLEAEPFSYEQYF; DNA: TGTGCCAGCAGCTTAGAGGCGGAACCCTTCTCCTACGAGCAGTACTTC
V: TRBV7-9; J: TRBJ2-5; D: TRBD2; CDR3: CASSESWGLAGGETQYF; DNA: TGTGCCAGCAGCGAAAGTTGGGGGCTAGCGGGAGGCGAGACCCAGTACTTC
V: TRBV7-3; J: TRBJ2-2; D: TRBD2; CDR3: CASSLGGSVTGELFF; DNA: TGTGCCAGCAGCTTAGGCGGGAGTGTCACCGGGGAGCTGTTTTTT
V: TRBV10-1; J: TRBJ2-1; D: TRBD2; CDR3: CASRVAASGRKVGEQFF; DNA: TGCGCCAGCAGAGTCGCTGCTAGCGGGAGGAAGGTCGGTGAGCAGTTCTTC
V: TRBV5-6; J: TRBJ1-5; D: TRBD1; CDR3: CASSLGGQGTQPQHF; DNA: TGTGCCAGCAGCTTGGGCGGACAGGGGACTCAGCCCCAGCATTTT